These 27 T cell receptor beta chains share one sample of origin, sequenced in a study of blood T cell repertoires in COVID-19. TCRdb's table, derived via immunoSEQ multiplex PCR, lists solely in-frame clones and lacks some. The sample lists more than 250,000 clones; roughly 89% were seen once. Sequenced material: PBMCs or T cells enriched from blood (not recorded which). Source of these receptors: a young woman with acute COVID-19.

V is TRBV27 and J is TRBJ2-3; D call uncertain. Germline assignment: CDR1 MNHEY and CDR2 SMNVEV (reference sequence). The ends were cut back, 4 bases at V and 6 bases at J, with 5 bases in the middle. This CDR3 spans 11 amino acids. The CDR3 protein is CASSYLDTQYF. In DNA form, the CDR3 reads TGTGCCAGCAGTTATCTGGATACGCAGTATTTT.

The V call is TRBV5-1, the J call TRBJ2-1, with D possibly TRBD2 on 5 matching bases. The germline V gene has CDR1 SGHRS and CDR2 YFSETQ. This CDR3 is built from 16 residues. V lost 3 bases to trimming and J lost 1 base, with 14 bases between them. DNA for the CDR3: TGCGCCAGCAGCTATGAGACCCGGGGATCCTACAATGAGCAGTTCTTC. Amino acid sequence: CASSYETRGSYNEQFF.

V is TRBV18 and J is TRBJ2-5; TRBD1 aligns across 7 bases. CDR3 length: 12 residues. J was trimmed by 9 bases and V by 2 bases; bases with no gene match: 3. CDR1 KGHSH and CDR2 LQKENI come from the germline V gene. The CDR3 coding sequence is TGTGCCAGCTCACCAAAAGACAGGGCCCAGTACTTC. Translating it yields CASSPKDRAQYF.

Points on this clone: Other DNA sequences of this sample code for an identical CDR3. The chain carries TRBV28 and TRBJ2-3, with a possible D match to TRBD2 (5 bases). This CDR3 is 14 amino acids long. Germline V gene sequence: CDR1 MDHEN, CDR2 SYDVKM. Trimming pared 1 base from V and 4 bases from J, leaving 9 bases between. CDR3 residues: CASSLSGGPDTQYF. The CDR3 DNA reads TGTGCCAGCAGTTTATCAGGCGGGCCAGATACGCAGTATTTT.

The chain links TRBV7-9 to TRBJ2-1, with 8 bases identical to TRBD1. The CDR3 loop spans 13 amino acids. Germline loops: CDR1 SEHNR, CDR2 FQNEAQ (reference sequence). V shed 3 bases and J 9 bases; nucleotides not matched to a gene: 4. The CDR3 region has the DNA TGTGCCAGCAGCTTCAGTGGGACAGGTGAGCAGTTCTTC. Translating gives CASSFSGTGEQFF. Based on the CDR3 plus reference TRBV7-9 and TRBJ2-1, the full variable domain is DTGVSQNPRHKITKRGQNVTFRCDPISEHNRLYWYRQTLGQGPEFLTYFQNEAQLEKSRLLSDRFSAERPKGSFSTLEIQRTEQGDSAMYLCASSFSGTGEQFFGPGTRLTVL.

V and J are TRBV3-1 (or the pseudogene TRBV3-2) and TRBJ2-1; 13 bases are a match to TRBD2. V lost 4 bases and J lost 5; bases outside the gene matches: 2. Germline V gene lookup returns CDR1 LGHDT and CDR2 YNNKEL (reference sequence). This CDR3 contains 15 residues. In nucleotides, the CDR3 is TGTGCCAGCAGCCGGACTAGCGGGAGAAACAATGAGCAGTTCTTC. Its protein product is CASSRTSGRNNEQFF.

As concerns this clone: The sample holds other DNA sequences that translate to the same CDR3. The V call is TRBV14, the J call TRBJ1-1, with no clear D. CDR3 length equals 13 residues. Trimming pared 1 base from V and 2 bases from J, leaving 5 bases between. The germline CDR1 and CDR2 sequences are SGHDN and FVKESK. CDR3 residues: CASSQVINTEAFF. The CDR3 DNA is TGTGCCAGCAGCCAAGTAATCAACACTGAAGCTTTCTTT.

V usage is TRBV3-1 (or the pseudogene TRBV3-2) and J usage is TRBJ2-7; no definite D call. The V gene lost 0 bases and the J gene lost 5 bases, with 20 bases spanning the gap. The CDR3 covers 17 residues. Germline CDR1 LGHDT, CDR2 YNNKEL (reference sequence). As DNA, the CDR3 is TGTGCCAGCAGCCAAGATTTAGTAATCTTCGCAAACGACGAGCAGTACTTC. This translates into CASSQDLVIFANDEQYF.

The chain uses TRBV7-8 and TRBJ2-2; a weak D match, TRBD1 (5 bases). Trimming shortened V by 1 base and J by 7 bases, and 7 bases separated the two germline ends. Germline V CDR1 and CDR2: SGHVS, FQNEAQ. This CDR3 comprises 13 residues. Here the CDR3 reads CASSLEGFGELFF. Written as DNA, the CDR3 is TGTGCCAGCAGCTTAGAGGGGTTCGGGGAGCTGTTTTTT. Full variable domain (remainder filled in from reference TRBV7-8 and TRBJ2-2): GAGVSQSPRYKVAKRGQDVALRCDPISGHVSLFWYQQALGQGPEFLTYFQNEAQLDKSGLPSDRFFAERPEGSVSTLKIQRTQQEDSAVYLCASSLEGFGELFFGEGSRLTVL.

The chain employs TRBV7-3 and TRBJ2-1, with TRBD2 matching 7 bases. The V segment lost 5 bases and the J segment 5 bases; nucleotides outside the gene matches: 9. The germline gives CDR1 SGHTA, CDR2 FQGTGA. The length of the CDR3 is 15 residues. The CDR3 DNA sequence: TGTGCCAGCAGCCGAGGGAGCGGGACCCACAATGAGCAGTTCTTC. Its protein is CASSRGSGTHNEQFF.

Comment on this clone: A junction end diverges from the germline sequence, so it may reflect a read error. Other DNA sequences in this specimen translate into the identical CDR3. The V gene is TRBV3-1 (or the pseudogene TRBV3-2), the J gene TRBJ1-6; 9 bases align to TRBD1. Germline-derived CDR1 and CDR2 are LGHDT and YNNKEL (reference sequence). The CDR3 loop spans 16 amino acids. In DNA, the CDR3 is TGTGCCAGCAGCCAAGGTCCGGGACAGGGCAGTTCACCCCTCCATTTT. This translates into CASSQGPGQGSSPLHF.

The gene calls are TRBV3-1 (or the pseudogene TRBV3-2) and TRBJ1-1; D is possibly TRBD1 (6 bases). V was clipped by 5 bases and J by 10 bases, with 14 bases between them. Germline CDR1 is LGHDT and CDR2 is YNNKEL (reference sequence). The CDR3 has 12 residues. Written as DNA, the CDR3 is TGTGCCAGCAGCTCCCTAAGGGGGTTAGCTTTCTTT. Its translation: CASSSLRGLAFF.

CDR3 sequence (DNA): TGTGCCAGCACCAAGGACTGGACTAACTATGGCTACACCTTC. Its translation is CASTKDWTNYGYTF. The rearrangement uses TRBV6-5 and TRBJ1-2; D is undetermined. Germline values: CDR1 MNHEY, CDR2 SVGAGI. The CDR3 contains 14 residues. Deletions cut 7 bases from V and 0 bases from J, with 12 bases between.

The V call is TRBV28, the J call TRBJ1-2; 7 bases fit TRBD1. With V trimmed by 6 bases and J by 8 bases, 12 bases remained unmatched. Germline V gene data show CDR1 as MDHEN and CDR2 as SYDVKM. This CDR3 contains 14 residues. The DNA of the CDR3 is TGTGCCAGCAGGGGCAGCAAAGGGGGCTGGGGCTACACCTTC. Translation: CASRGSKGGWGYTF.

This clone appeared a single time. The chain is built from TRBV11-2 and TRBJ1-6, with TRBD1 identical over 7 bases. The CDR3 has 16 residues. Germline V gene data show CDR1 as SGHAT and CDR2 as FQNNGV. The V segment lost 4 bases and the J segment 5 bases; nucleotides outside the gene matches: 8. Here the CDR3 reads CASSSWTGQDNSPLHF. The CDR3 DNA is TGTGCCAGCAGCTCCTGGACAGGACAGGATAATTCACCCCTCCACTTT.

The gene calls are TRBV4-1 and TRBJ2-7; TRBD2 agrees at 11 bases. The germline V gene encodes CDR1 MGHRA and CDR2 YSYEKL. V lost 2 bases to trimming and J lost 4 bases; unmatched junction nucleotides: 7. This CDR3 region has 16 residues. The CDR3 DNA reads as TGCGCCAGCAGCCAACCGACTAGCGGGAAGTTTTACGAGCAGTACTTC. Residues: CASSQPTSGKFYEQYF.

The J gene is TRBJ2-3, the V gene TRBV5-6, with D possibly matching TRBD1 (5 bases). Trimming took off 3 bases at V and 1 base at J, with 12 bases between the two ends. Germline CDR1 is SGHDT and CDR2 is YYEEEE. The CDR3 loop spans 15 amino acids. The CDR3 loop reads CASSSMGRRTDTQYF. CDR3 nucleotides: TGTGCCAGCAGCTCTATGGGGCGACGCACAGATACGCAGTATTTT.

The chain couples TRBV6-6 to TRBJ2-5; D unclear. V was pared by 7 bases and J by 2 bases, with 8 bases between. CDR3 size: 12 residues. Germline V lookup: CDR1 MNHNY, CDR2 SVGAGI (reference sequence). The CDR3 reads CASKYKQETQYF. The CDR3 coding sequence is TGTGCCAGCAAATACAAGCAAGAGACCCAGTACTTC.

This clone has only a few counts. V usage is TRBV28 and J usage is TRBJ2-4; tentative D call: TRBD1 (5 bases). This CDR3 comprises 19 residues. The V end lost 3 bases, the J end lost 3 bases, and 24 bases lay between the germline ends. From germline, CDR1 is MDHEN and CDR2 SYDVKM. The CDR3 DNA follows: TGTGCCAGCAGTTTTGAGTATGGCAGGACAACCGCGAACAAAAACATTCAGTACTTC. It yields the protein CASSFEYGRTTANKNIQYF.

This chain joins TRBV10-3 and TRBJ2-7, with D maybe TRBD1 (6 bases). V lost 0 bases to trimming and J lost 2 bases, with 14 bases between them. Looked up from germline, CDR1 is ENHRY and CDR2 is SYGVKD. The CDR3 totals 16 residues. The CDR3 spells CAISESNRAQTYEQYF. Written as DNA, the CDR3 is TGTGCCATCAGTGAGTCGAACAGGGCTCAAACCTACGAGCAGTACTTC.

The gene calls are TRBV5-6 and TRBJ1-2; tentative D call: TRBD1 (5 bases). CDR1 and CDR2 (germline): SGHDT, YYEEEE. The CDR3 contains 14 residues. The ends were cut back, 8 bases at V and 1 base at J, with 15 bases in the middle. CDR3 sequence reads: CASRRGANNYGYTF. The CDR3 region has the DNA TGTGCCAGTAGAAGGGGCGCGAATAACTATGGCTACACCTTC.

V gene TRBV20-1 combines with J gene TRBJ2-5, with D unclear. The V end was cut by 6 bases, the J end by 5 bases, with 7 bases between. Germline assignment: CDR1 DFQATT and CDR2 SNEGSKA (reference sequence). The CDR3 has 10 amino acids. CDR3 sequence reads: CSANWETQYF. CDR3 DNA sequence: TGCAGTGCCAACTGGGAGACCCAGTACTTC.

The rearrangement uses TRBV19 and TRBJ2-7; 10 positions agree with TRBD1. CDR1 and CDR2 (germline): LNHDA, SQIVND (reference sequence). The CDR3 is 17 amino acids. Trimming took 2 bases from V and 2 from J; bases not matched to a gene: 9. This chain's CDR3 is CASSITLGQGGTYEQYF. The CDR3 DNA sequence: TGTGCCAGTAGTATAACCCTTGGACAGGGGGGTACCTACGAGCAGTACTTC.

J is TRBJ2-1 and V is TRBV6-2 or TRBV6-3, with D perhaps matching TRBD1 (6 bases). Germline loops: CDR1 MNHEY, CDR2 SVGEGT. V lost 2 bases and J 0 bases, leaving 20 bases between the germline ends. The CDR3 has 19 residues. CDR3 amino acids: CASSYHRGSVGGSYNEQFF. The CDR3 DNA follows: TGTGCCAGCAGTTACCATAGGGGGTCGGTCGGCGGCTCCTACAATGAGCAGTTCTTC.

V and J are TRBV6-6 and TRBJ2-1; 7 bases map to TRBD1. Germline trimming cut 6 bases from V and 7 bases from J; bases unmatched to any gene: 15. The CDR3 has 16 amino acids. The V gene's germline CDR1 is MNHNY and CDR2 SVGAGI (reference sequence). As DNA, the CDR3 is TGTGCCAGCAGGGAACGTACAGGGGATGTGAGGAATGAGCAGTTCTTC. Translated: CASRERTGDVRNEQFF.

CDR3 region: CASSLVSWGTSSYNEQFF. CDR3 DNA sequence: TGTGCCAGCAGCTTAGTATCGTGGGGGACTAGCTCCTACAATGAGCAGTTCTTC. This sequence joins TRBV7-6 and TRBJ2-1; TRBD2 matches 8 bases. The CDR3 is 18 amino acids. Losses at the gene ends were 1 base for V and 0 bases for J; bases not matched to a gene: 8. Germline loops: CDR1 SGHVS, CDR2 FNYEAQ.

The CDR3 sequence is CASSNERGRGTEAFF. CDR3 nucleotide sequence: TGTGCCAGCAGTAACGAGCGGGGGCGAGGCACTGAAGCTTTCTTT. The chain employs TRBV7-8 and TRBJ1-1; D possibly corresponds to TRBD1 (6 bases). The ends were cut back, 6 bases at V and 4 bases at J, with 18 bases in the middle. The CDR3 consists of 15 residues. The germline V gene encodes CDR1 SGHVS and CDR2 FQNEAQ. The entire variable domain, with the rest obtained from reference TRBV7-8 and TRBJ1-1, is as follows: GAGVSQSPRYKVAKRGQDVALRCDPISGHVSLFWYQQALGQGPEFLTYFQNEAQLDKSGLPSDRFFAERPEGSVSTLKIQRTQQEDSAVYLCASSNERGRGTEAFFGQGTRLTVV.